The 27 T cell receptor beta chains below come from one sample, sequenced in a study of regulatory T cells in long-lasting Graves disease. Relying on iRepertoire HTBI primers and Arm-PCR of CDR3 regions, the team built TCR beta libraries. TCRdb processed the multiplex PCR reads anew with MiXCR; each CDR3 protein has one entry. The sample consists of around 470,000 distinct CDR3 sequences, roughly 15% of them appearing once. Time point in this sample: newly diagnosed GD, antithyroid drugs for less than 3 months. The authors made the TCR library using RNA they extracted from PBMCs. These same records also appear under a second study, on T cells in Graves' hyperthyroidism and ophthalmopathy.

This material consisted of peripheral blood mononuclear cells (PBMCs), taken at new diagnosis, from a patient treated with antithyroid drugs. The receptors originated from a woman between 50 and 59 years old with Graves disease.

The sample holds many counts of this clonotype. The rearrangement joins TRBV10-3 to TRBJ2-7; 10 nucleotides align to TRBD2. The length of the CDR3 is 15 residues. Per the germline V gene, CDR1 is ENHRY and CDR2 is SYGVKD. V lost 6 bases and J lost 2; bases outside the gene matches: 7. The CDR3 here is CAISGGTSETYEQYF. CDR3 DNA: TGTGCCATCAGCGGTGGGACTAGCGAGACCTACGAGCAGTACTTC.

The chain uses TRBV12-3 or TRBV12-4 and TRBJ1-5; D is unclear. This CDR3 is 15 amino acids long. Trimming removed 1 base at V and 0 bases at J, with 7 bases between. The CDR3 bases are TGTGCCAGCAGTTTAGGGCAGCATAGCAATCAGCCCCAGCATTTT. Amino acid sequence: CASSLGQHSNQPQHF.

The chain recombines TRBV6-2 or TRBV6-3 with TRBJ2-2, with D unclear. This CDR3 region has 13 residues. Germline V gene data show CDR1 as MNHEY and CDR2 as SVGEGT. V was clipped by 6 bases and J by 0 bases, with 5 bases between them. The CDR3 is CASRASNTGELFF. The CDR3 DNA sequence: TGTGCCAGCAGGGCCTCGAACACCGGGGAGCTGTTTTTT.

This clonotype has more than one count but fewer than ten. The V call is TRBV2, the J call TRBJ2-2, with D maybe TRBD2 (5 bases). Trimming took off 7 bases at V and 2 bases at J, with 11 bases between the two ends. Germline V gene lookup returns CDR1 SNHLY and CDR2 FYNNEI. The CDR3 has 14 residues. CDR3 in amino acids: CASTSSGNTGELFF. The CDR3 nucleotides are TGTGCCAGCACCAGCAGCGGTAACACCGGGGAGCTGTTTTTT. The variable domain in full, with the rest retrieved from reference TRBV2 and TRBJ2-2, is EPEVTQTPSHQVTQMGQEVILRCVPISNHLYFYWYRQILGQKVEFLVSFYNNEISEKSEIFDDQFSVERPDGSNFTLKIRSTKLEDSAMYFCASTSSGNTGELFFGEGSRLTVL.

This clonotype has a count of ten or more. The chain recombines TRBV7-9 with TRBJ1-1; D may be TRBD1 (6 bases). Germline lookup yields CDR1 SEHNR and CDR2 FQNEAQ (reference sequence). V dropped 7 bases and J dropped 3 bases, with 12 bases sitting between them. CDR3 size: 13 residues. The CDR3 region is CASIQGRDTEAFF. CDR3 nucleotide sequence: TGTGCCAGCATCCAGGGGAGGGACACTGAAGCTTTCTTT.

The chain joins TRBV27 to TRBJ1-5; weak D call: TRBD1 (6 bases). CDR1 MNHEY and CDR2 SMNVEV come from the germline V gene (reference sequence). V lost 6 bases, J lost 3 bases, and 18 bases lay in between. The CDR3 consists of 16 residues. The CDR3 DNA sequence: TGTGCCAGCAGCCCTGCGACAGGTAAGGACAATCAGCCCCAGCATTTT. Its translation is CASSPATGKDNQPQHF.

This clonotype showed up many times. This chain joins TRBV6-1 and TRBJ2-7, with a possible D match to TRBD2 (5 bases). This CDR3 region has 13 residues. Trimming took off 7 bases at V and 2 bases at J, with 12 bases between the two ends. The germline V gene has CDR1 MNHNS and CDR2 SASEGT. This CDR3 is CASTNDYTYEQYF. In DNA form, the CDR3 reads TGTGCCAGCACCAACGACTATACCTACGAGCAGTACTTC.

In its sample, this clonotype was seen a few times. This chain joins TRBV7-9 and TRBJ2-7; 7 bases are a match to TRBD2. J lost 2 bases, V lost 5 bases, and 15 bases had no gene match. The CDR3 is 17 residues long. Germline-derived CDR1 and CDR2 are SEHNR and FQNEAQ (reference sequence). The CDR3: CASSQPRAGLQTYEQYF. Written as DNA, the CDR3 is TGTGCCAGCAGCCAACCCAGAGCGGGACTACAAACCTACGAGCAGTACTTC.

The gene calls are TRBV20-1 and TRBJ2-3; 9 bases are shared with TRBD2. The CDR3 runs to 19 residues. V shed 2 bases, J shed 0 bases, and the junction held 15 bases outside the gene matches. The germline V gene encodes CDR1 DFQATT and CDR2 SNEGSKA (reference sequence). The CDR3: CSARPYYGTSRTSTDTQYF. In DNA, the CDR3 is TGCAGTGCTAGACCCTATTACGGGACTAGCAGAACTAGCACAGATACGCAGTATTTT.

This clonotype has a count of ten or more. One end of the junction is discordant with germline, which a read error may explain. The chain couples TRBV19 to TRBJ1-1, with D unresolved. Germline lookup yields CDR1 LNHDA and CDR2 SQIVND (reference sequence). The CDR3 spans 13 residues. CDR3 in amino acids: CASSIWGNTEAFF. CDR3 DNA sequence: TGTGCCAGCAGTATTTGGGGGAACACTGAAGCTTTCTTT.

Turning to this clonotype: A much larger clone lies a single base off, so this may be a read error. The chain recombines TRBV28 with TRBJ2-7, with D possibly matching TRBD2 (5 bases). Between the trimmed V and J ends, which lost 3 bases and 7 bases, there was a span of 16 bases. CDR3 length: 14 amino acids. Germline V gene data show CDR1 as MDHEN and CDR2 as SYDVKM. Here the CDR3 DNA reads TGTGCCAGCAGTTTTTGCCTTTCGTCGGGGGAGCAGTACTTC. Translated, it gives CASSFCLSSGEQYF.

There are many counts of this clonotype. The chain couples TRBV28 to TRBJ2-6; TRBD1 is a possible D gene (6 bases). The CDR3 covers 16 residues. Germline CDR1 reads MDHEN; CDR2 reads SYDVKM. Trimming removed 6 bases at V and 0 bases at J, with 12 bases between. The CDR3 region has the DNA TGTGCCAGCAGCTATGAACAGGGCTCTGGGGCCAACGTCCTGACTTTC. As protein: CASSYEQGSGANVLTF. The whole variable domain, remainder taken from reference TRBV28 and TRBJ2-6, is DVKVTQSSRYLVKRTGEKVFLECVQDMDHENMFWYRQDPGLGLRLIYFSYDVKMKEKGDIPEGYSVSREKKERFSLILESASTNQTSMYLCASSYEQGSGANVLTFGAGSRLTVL.

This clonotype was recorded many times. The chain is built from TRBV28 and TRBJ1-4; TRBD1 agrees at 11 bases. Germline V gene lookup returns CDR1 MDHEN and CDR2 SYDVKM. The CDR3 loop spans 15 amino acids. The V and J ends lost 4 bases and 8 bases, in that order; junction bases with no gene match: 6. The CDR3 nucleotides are TGTGCCAGCAGTTCCCCGGGACAGGGGGACGAAAAACTGTTTTTT. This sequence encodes CASSSPGQGDEKLFF.

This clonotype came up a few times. The DNA of the CDR3 is TGTGCCAGTAGTATAGTTAAAGGGGGCGACGAAAAACTGTTTTTT. This encodes CASSIVKGGDEKLFF. The rearrangement joins TRBV19 to TRBJ1-4; TRBD1 matches 7 bases. V dropped 1 base and J dropped 8; count of bases not matched to a gene: 7. CDR1 and CDR2 from the germline V gene are LNHDA and SQIVND (reference sequence). The length of the CDR3 is 15 residues.

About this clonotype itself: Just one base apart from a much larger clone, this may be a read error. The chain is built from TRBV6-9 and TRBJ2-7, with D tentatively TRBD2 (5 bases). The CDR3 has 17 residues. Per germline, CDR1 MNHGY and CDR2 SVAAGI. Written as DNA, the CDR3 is TGTACCAGCAGTTACACCGCCATGGCTAGCAGCCACTACGAGCAGTACTTC. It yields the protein CTSSYTAMASSHYEQYF.

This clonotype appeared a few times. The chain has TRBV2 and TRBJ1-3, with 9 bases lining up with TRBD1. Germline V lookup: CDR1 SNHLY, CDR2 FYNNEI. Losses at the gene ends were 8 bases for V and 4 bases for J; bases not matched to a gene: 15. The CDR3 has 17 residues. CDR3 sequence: CASPPVRDRVVGNTIYF. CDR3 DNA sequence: TGTGCCAGCCCCCCTGTCCGGGACAGGGTAGTAGGAAACACCATATATTTT.

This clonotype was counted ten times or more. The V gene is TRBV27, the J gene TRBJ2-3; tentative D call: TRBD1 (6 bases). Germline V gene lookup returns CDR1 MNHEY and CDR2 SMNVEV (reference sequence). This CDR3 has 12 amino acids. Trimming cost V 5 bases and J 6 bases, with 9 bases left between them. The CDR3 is CASSKQGDTQYF. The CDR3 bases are TGTGCCAGCAGTAAACAGGGTGATACGCAGTATTTT.

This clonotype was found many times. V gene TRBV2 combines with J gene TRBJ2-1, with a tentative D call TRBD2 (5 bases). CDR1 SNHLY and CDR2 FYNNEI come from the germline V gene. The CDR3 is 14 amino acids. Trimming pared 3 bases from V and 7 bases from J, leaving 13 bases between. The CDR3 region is CASSDRRATNEQFF. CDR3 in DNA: TGTGCCAGCAGTGATCGGCGGGCTACTAATGAGCAGTTCTTC.

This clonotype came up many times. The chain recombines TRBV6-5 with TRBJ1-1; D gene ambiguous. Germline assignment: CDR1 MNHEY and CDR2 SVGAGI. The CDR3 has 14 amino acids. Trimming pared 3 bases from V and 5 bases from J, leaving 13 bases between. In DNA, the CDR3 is TGTGCCAGCAGTTATGACTCGTCGGGGACTGAAGCTTTCTTT. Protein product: CASSYDSSGTEAFF.

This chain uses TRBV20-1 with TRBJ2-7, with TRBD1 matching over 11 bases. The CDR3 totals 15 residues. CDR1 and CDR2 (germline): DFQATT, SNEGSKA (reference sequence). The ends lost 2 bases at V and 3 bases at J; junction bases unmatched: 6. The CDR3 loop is CSARFRTGGFYEQYF. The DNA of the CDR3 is TGCAGTGCTAGATTTAGGACAGGGGGCTTCTACGAGCAGTACTTC.

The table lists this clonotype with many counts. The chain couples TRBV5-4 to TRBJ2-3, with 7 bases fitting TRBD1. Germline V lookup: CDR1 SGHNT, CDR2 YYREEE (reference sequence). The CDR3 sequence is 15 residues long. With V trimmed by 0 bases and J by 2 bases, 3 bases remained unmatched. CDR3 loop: CASSLDRGPTDTQYF. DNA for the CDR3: TGTGCCAGCAGCTTGGATAGGGGGCCCACAGATACGCAGTATTTT.

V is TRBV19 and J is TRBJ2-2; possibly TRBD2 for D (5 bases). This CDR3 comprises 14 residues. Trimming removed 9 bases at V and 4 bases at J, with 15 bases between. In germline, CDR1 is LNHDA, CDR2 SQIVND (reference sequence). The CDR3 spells CASRLIASTGELFF. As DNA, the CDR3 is TGTGCCAGCAGACTAATAGCGAGCACCGGGGAGCTGTTTTTT.

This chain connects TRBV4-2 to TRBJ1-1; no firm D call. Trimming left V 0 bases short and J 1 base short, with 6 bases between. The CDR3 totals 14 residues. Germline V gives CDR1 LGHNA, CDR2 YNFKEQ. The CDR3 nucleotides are TGTGCCAGCAGCCAAGATGGGAGGAACACTGAAGCTTTCTTT. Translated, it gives CASSQDGRNTEAFF.

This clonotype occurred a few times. In DNA, the CDR3 is TGTGCCAGTAGTATAGGGGGACTAGCGGGAGATGAGCAGTTCTTC. This encodes CASSIGGLAGDEQFF. This chain uses TRBV19 with TRBJ2-1; 14 bases match TRBD2. The germline gives CDR1 LNHDA, CDR2 SQIVND (reference sequence). This CDR3 region has 15 residues. V dropped 1 base and J dropped 8; count of bases not matched to a gene: 1.

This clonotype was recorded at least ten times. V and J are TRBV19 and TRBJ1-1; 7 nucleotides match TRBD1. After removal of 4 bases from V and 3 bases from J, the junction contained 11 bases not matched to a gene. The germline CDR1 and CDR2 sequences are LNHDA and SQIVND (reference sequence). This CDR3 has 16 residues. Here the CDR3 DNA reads TGTGCCAGTAGTAATCGACAGGGAAGATTGGACACTGAAGCTTTCTTT. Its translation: CASSNRQGRLDTEAFF.

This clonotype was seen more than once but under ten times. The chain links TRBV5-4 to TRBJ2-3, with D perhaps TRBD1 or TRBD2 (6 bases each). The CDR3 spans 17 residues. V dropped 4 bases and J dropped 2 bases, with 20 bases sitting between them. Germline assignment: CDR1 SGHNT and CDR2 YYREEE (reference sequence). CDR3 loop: CASSPPIGGGITDTQYF. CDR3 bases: TGTGCCAGCAGCCCCCCGATAGGAGGGGGAATCACAGATACGCAGTATTTT. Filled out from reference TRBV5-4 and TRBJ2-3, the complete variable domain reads ETGVTQSPTHLIKTRGQQVTLRCSSQSGHNTVSWYQQALGQGPQFIFQYYREEENGRGNFPPRFSGLQFPNYSSELNVNALELDDSALYLCASSPPIGGGITDTQYFGPGTRLTVL.

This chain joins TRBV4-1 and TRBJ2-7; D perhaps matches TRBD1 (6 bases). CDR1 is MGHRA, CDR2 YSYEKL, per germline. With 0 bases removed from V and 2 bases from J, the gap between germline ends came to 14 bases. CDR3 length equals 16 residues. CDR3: CASSQDLGATAYEQYF. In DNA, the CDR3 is TGCGCCAGCAGCCAAGATCTGGGGGCGACGGCCTACGAGCAGTACTTC.